This TCR beta chain was recovered during a study of T cell responses to AZD1222 COVID-19 vaccine. Method: immunoSEQ multiplex PCR; TCRdb's copy keeps in-frame clones and lacks some. The sample has over 150,000 clones; around 93% are singletons. Study results and limitations: Repertoires were obtained only post-peak T cell response. Mapped onto spike, vaccine-associated CD4 TCRs spanned it and were dominant at 160-218 and 743-854. White British ancestry dominated among donors, who included more females, and clonal diversity was possibly underestimated. At study baseline, merely about 6 AZD1222 recipients were seropositive.

In regard to this clone: The antigen is not known.

With 4 bases removed from V and 3 bases from J, the gap between germline ends came to 10 bases. The CDR3 is made up of 14 amino acids. CDR1 MNHEY and CDR2 SMNVEV come from the germline V gene (reference sequence). The material was peripheral blood, obtained 28 days after the second dose of the MenACWY control vaccine. This TCR derives from an adult who received the MenACWY meningococcal vaccine as a control. The chain combines TRBV27 with TRBJ2-1; a possible D gene is TRBD2 (5 bases). The chain's CDR3 is CASSSGLIYNEQFF. The CDR3 DNA reads as TGTGCCAGCAGTTCCGGACTCATCTACAATGAGCAGTTCTTC.